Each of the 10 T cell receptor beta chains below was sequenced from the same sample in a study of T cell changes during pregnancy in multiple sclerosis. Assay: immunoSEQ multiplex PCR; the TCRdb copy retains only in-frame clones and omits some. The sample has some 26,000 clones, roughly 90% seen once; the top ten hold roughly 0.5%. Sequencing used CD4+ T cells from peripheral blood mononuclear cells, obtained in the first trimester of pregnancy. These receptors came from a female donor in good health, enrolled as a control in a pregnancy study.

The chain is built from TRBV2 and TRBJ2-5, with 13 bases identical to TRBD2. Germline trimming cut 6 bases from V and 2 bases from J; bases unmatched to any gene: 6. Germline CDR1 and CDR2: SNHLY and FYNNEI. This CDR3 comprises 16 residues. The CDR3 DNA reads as TGTGCCAGCAGGGCAACACTAGCGGGGGGGCAAGAGACCCAGTACTTC. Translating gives CASRATLAGGQETQYF.

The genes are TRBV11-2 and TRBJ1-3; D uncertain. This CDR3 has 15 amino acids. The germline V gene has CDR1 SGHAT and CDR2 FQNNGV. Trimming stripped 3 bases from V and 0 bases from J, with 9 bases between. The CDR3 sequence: CASSFYGSSGNTIYF. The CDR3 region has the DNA TGTGCCAGCAGCTTTTATGGGAGCTCTGGAAACACCATATATTTT. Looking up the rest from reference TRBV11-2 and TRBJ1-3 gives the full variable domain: EAGVAQSPRYKIIEKRQSVAFWCNPISGHATLYWYQQILGQGPKLLIQFQNNGVVDDSQLPKDRFSAERLKGVDSTLKIQPAKLEDSAVYLCASSFYGSSGNTIYFGEGSWLTVV.

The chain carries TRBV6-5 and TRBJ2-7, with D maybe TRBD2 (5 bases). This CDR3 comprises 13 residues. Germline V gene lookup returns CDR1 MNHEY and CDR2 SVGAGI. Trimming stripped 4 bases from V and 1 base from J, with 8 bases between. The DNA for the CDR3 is TGTGCCAGCAGTTCTCCGGGATCCTACGAGCAGTACTTC. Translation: CASSSPGSYEQYF.

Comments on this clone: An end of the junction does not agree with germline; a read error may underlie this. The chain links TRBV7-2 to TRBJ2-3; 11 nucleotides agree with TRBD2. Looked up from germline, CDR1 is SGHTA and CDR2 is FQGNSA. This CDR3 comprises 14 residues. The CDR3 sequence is CASSFYLTSGDLPF. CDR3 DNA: TGTGCCAGCAGCTTCTACTTGACTAGCGGGGATCTACCTTTT.

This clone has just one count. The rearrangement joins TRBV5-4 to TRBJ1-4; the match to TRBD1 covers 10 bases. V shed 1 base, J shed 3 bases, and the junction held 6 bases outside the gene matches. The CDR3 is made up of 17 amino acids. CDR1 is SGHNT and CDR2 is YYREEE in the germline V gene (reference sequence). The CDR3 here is CASSLRTGGNPNEKLFF. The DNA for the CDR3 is TGTGCCAGCAGCTTGAGGACAGGGGGTAACCCTAATGAAAAACTGTTTTTT.

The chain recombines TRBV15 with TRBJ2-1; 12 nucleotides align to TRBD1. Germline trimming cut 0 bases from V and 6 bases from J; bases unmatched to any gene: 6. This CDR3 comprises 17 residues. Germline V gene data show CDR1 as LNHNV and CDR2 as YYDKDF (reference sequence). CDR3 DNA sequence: TGTGCCACCAGCAGAGATTTAGGGACAGGGGGCTTCAATGAGCAGTTCTTC. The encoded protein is CATSRDLGTGGFNEQFF.

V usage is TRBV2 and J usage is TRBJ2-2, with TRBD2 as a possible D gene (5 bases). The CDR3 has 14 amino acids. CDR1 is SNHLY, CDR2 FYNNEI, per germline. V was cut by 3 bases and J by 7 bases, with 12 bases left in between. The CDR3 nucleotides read TGTGCCAGCAGTGAGAGAGGGTCGGGCGGGGAGCTGTTTTTT. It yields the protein CASSERGSGGELFF.

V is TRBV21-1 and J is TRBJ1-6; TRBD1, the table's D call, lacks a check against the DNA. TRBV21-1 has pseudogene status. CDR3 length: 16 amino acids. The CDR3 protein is CASSKGDREVCSPLHF. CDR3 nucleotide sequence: TGTGCCAGCAGCAAAGGGGACAGGGAGGTTTGTTCACCCCTCCACTTT.

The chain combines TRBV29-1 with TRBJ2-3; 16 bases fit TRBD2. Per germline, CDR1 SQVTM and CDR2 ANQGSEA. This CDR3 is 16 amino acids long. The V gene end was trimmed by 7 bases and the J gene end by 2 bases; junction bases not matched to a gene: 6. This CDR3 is CSALGTSGRATDTQYF. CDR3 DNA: TGCAGCGCCCTTGGGACTAGCGGGAGGGCCACAGATACGCAGTATTTT.

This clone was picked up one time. The CDR3 nucleotides read TGCGCCAGCTCCACAGGGGGACCTACGCAGTATTTT. Amino acid sequence: CASSTGGPTQYF. The rearrangement links TRBV10-1 to TRBJ2-3; 8 positions match TRBD1. The CDR3 runs 12 residues. Germline V gives CDR1 WNHNN, CDR2 SYGVQD (reference sequence). V lost 8 bases to trimming and J lost 8 bases; unmatched junction nucleotides: 6.